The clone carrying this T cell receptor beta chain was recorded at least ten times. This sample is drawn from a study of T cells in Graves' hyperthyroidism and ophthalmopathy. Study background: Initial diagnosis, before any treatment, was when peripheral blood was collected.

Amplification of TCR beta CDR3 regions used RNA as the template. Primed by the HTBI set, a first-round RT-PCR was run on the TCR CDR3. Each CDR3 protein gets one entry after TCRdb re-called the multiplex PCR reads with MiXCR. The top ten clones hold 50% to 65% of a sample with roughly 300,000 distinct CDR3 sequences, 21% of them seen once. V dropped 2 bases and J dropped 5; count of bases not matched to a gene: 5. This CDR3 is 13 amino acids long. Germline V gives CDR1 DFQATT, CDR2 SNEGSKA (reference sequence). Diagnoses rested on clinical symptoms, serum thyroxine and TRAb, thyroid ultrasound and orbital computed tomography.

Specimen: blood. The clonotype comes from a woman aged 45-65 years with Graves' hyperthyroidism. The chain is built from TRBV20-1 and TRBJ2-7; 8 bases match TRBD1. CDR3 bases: TGCAGTGCTAGACGGACAGGGAGCCACGAGCAGTACTTC. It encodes CSARRTGSHEQYF.